The rows below give T cell receptor beta chains drawn from one sample of a study of blood T cell repertoires in COVID-19. TCRdb's table, derived via immunoSEQ multiplex PCR, lists solely in-frame clones and lacks some. The data show some 100,000 clones, with about 91% seen just once and around 2% held by the top ten. The sample consisted of peripheral blood. The receptors stem from a man aged 50-59 years with COVID-19, enrolled during active disease. Both conserved end residues are part of each CDR3. Fields, in order: D gene, J gene, clone size, V gene, CDR3 protein, CDR3 DNA. The D gene is left open where the match is weak. A clone size is listed for some rows: how often the clone was seen (once, few, many), or a class if it is expanded.

TRBD2	TRBJ2-1	NA	TRBV9	CASSVGSLRGDFYYNEQFF	TGTGCCAGCAGCGTAGGATCCCTACGGGGGGACTTCTATTACAATGAGCAGTTCTTC
TRBD1	TRBJ1-4	NA	TRBV19	CASSARQGAGEKLFF	TGTGCCAGTAGTGCGAGACAGGGGGCAGGTGAAAAACTGTTTTTT
TRBD2	TRBJ2-1	NA	TRBV19	CASSPGGYYNEQFF	TGTGCCAGTTCCCCGGGGGGGTATTACAATGAGCAGTTCTTC
TRBD2	TRBJ2-1	NA	TRBV9	CASSVGRGGYNEQFF	TGTGCCAGCAGCGTAGGGCGGGGGGGCTACAATGAGCAGTTCTTC
TRBD1	TRBJ2-7	once	TRBV3-1/TRBV3-2	CASSPSDREPYEQYF	TGTGCCAGCAGCCCTTCGGACAGGGAACCCTACGAGCAGTACTTC
NA	TRBJ1-5	NA	TRBV19	CASSHSKGGLHF	TGTGCCAGTAGCCATAGCAAAGGTGGCCTGCATTTT
TRBD2	TRBJ2-5	NA	TRBV11-3	CASSPGTSGGETQYF	TGTGCCAGCAGCCCCGGGACTAGCGGGGGGGAGACCCAGTACTTC
TRBD1	TRBJ2-1	NA	TRBV11-2	CASSFLPSLGQGNNEQFF	TGTGCCAGCAGCTTCCTCCCCTCTCTGGGACAGGGCAACAATGAGCAGTTCTTC
TRBD2	TRBJ2-7	NA	TRBV9	CASSDGTRGYEQYF	TGTGCCAGCAGCGACGGGACTAGGGGCTACGAGCAGTACTTC
NA	TRBJ2-1	NA	TRBV6-2/TRBV6-3	CASSYSASASSYNEQFF	TGTGCCAGCAGTTACTCAGCTAGCGCAAGCTCCTACAATGAGCAGTTCTTC
NA	TRBJ2-3	NA	TRBV6-5	CASSYLGGALRDTQYF	TGTGCCAGCAGTTACCTTGGCGGGGCCCTCCGGGATACGCAGTATTTT
TRBD1	TRBJ2-7	few	TRBV28	CASRGDSPYEQYF	TGTGCCAGCAGAGGGGACAGTCCCTACGAGCAGTACTTC
TRBD1	TRBJ1-3	NA	TRBV4-1	CASSQAGGQGRNTIYF	TGCGCCAGCAGCCAAGCGGGGGGACAGGGTCGAAACACCATATATTTT
NA	TRBJ2-7	NA	TRBV19	CASSDAGREQYF	TGTGCCAGTTCGGACGCGGGGCGCGAGCAGTACTTC
NA	TRBJ2-3	NA	TRBV27	CASSSVPGLSTDTQYF	TGTGCCAGCAGTTCAGTCCCGGGACTTTCCACAGATACGCAGTATTTT
NA	TRBJ2-3	NA	TRBV27	CASSWTGTYTDTQYF	TGTGCCAGCAGTTGGACGGGGACATACACAGATACGCAGTATTTT
NA	TRBJ1-5	NA	TRBV2	CASMARGRNQPQHF	TGTGCCAGCATGGCAAGGGGTCGCAATCAGCCCCAGCATTTT
NA	TRBJ2-1	NA	TRBV9	CASSASDYNEQFF	TGTGCCAGCAGCGCGAGCGACTACAATGAGCAGTTCTTC
NA	TRBJ2-3	NA	TRBV7-9	CASSPRQVGSRTQYF	TGTGCCAGCAGCCCCCGACAGGTGGGTTCGCGTACGCAGTATTTT
TRBD1	TRBJ1-2	NA	TRBV7-8	CASSPRGQYGYTF	TGTGCCAGCAGCCCCAGGGGGCAGTATGGCTACACCTTC
NA	TRBJ1-1	NA	TRBV19	CASSLSGTLNTEAFF	TGTGCCAGTAGTTTATCCGGGACACTGAACACTGAAGCTTTCTTT
TRBD2	TRBJ2-7	NA	TRBV7-2	CASSPSGGSYEQYF	TGTGCCAGCAGCCCAAGCGGGGGGTCCTACGAGCAGTACTTC
NA	TRBJ2-1	NA	TRBV5-1	CASSLDNYNEQFF	TGCGCCAGCAGCTTGGACAACTACAATGAGCAGTTCTTC